This T cell receptor (beta chain) was found in a study of response to subunit inactivated influenza vaccine. Regarding the study as a whole: With each seasonal influenza vaccination, the authors suggested, few new T cells are recruited.

Trimming removed 0 bases at V and 2 bases at J, with 11 bases between. Germline loops: CDR1 DFQATT, CDR2 SNEGSKA (reference sequence). The CDR3 runs to 15 residues. Each CDR3 protein gets one entry after TCRdb re-called the RT-PCR reads with MiXCR. The repertoire includes a few hundred thousand distinct CDR3 sequences, 21% of them detected once, and roughly 10% sits in the top ten. This clonotype was detected many times. Its antigen is unidentified. This sample comprised PBMCs from blood, obtained approximately 20 months after vaccination. J is TRBJ1-5 and V is TRBV20-1, with a weak D call TRBD1 (5 bases). This receptor was obtained from a man between 50 and 70 years old who received an inactivated influenza vaccine. CDR3 DNA: TGCAGTGCTAGAGATCACAGGCAGGGCAATCAGCCCCAGCATTTT. Translation: CSARDHRQGNQPQHF.